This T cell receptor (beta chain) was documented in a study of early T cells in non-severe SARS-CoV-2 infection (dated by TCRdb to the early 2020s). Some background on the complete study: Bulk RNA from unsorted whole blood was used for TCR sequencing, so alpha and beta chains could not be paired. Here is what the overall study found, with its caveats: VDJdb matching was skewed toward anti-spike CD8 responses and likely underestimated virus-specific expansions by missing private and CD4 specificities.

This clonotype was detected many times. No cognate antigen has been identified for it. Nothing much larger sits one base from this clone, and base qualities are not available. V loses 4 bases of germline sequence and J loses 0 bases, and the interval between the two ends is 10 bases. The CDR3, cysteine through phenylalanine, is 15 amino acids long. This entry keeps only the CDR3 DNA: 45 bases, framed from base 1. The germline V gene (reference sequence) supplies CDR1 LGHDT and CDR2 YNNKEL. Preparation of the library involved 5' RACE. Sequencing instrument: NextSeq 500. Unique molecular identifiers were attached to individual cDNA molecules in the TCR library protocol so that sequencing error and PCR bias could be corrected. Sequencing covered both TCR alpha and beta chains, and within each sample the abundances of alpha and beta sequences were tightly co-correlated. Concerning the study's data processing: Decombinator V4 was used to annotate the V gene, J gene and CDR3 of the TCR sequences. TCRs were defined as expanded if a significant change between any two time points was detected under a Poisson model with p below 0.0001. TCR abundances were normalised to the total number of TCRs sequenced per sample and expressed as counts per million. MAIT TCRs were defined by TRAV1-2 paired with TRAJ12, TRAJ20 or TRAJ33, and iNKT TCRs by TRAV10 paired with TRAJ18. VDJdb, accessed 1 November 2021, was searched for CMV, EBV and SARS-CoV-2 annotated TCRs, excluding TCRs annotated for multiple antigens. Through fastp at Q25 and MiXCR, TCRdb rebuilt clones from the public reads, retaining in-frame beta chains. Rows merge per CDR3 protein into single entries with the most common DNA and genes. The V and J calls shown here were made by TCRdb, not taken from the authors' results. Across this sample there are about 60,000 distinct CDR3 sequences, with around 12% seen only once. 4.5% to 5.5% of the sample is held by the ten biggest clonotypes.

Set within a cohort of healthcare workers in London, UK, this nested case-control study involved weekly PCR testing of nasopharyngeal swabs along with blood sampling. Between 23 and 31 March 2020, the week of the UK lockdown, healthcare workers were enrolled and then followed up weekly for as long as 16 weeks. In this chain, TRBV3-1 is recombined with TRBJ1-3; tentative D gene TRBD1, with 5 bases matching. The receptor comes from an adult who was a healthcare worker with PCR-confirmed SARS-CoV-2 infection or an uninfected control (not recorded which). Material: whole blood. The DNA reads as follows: TGTGCCAGCAGCCCGAACAGGCCCTCTGGAAACACCATATATTTT. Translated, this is CASSPNRPSGNTIYF.